In its sample, the clone carrying this T cell receptor beta chain was seen a few times. What it binds is unknown. TCRdb reanalysed the 5' RACE reads using MiXCR and keeps one entry per CDR3 protein. The sample lists hundreds of thousands of distinct CDR3 sequences, about a sixth occurring once. The data originate from a study of T-cell memory formation after mild COVID-19. The CDR3 spans 15 residues. Trimming took 4 bases from V and 5 from J; bases not matched to a gene: 11. Germline-derived CDR1 and CDR2 are SGHRS and YFSETQ. Whole-study findings and limits: A second wave expanding day 15 to 37 was CD4+-biased; contracting clones were balanced. SARS-CoV-2 specificity of second-wave clones peaking day 37 was unconfirmed.

The rearrangement links TRBV5-1 to TRBJ2-5; TRBD2 aligns across 7 bases. Sequencing was carried out using PBMCs or a T cell subset sorted from them (not recorded which). The receptor was isolated from a man aged 18 to 35 who had mild COVID-19 (a few samples of this study predate the infection). Cell type and time point are not known. The CDR3 here is CASSAGGGISETQYF. As DNA, the CDR3 is TGCGCCAGCAGCGCCGGCGGGGGAATATCGGAGACCCAGTACTTC.